These 17 T cell receptor beta chains came from one sample sequenced in a study of blood T cell repertoires in COVID-19 (dated by TCRdb to 2020 to 2021). The library relied on the immunoSEQ multiplex PCR assay. This is the immuneACCESS table as TCRdb keeps it, with only in-frame sequences that have V and J called. A part of the clones is gone; compared with another copy, unresolved V genes explain less than half, and the rest is unexplained. For this sample the table gives approximately 37,000 clones, of which just over 85% were detected only once. Of the sample, over 5% falls within the top ten clones. Sequenced input: peripheral blood. The receptor set was obtained from a middle-aged man with active COVID-19.

This chain links TRBV28 with TRBJ2-5, with D hard to call. The CDR3 is 12 amino acids. The ends were cut back, 4 bases at V and 2 bases at J, with 5 bases in the middle. Germline V gene data show CDR1 as MDHEN and CDR2 as SYDVKM. CDR3 bases: TGTGCCAGCAGTTCTGAGCAAGAGACCCAGTACTTC. Protein sequence: CASSSEQETQYF.

The chain links TRBV27 to TRBJ2-7; 12 bases agree with TRBD2. The CDR3 is 15 residues long. The junction had 5 bases not matched to a gene; V was cut back by 6 bases and J by 2 bases. In germline, CDR1 is MNHEY, CDR2 SMNVEV (reference sequence). The CDR3 protein is CASRVTSGSTYEQYF. The DNA for the CDR3 is TGTGCCAGCAGAGTGACTAGCGGGAGTACCTACGAGCAGTACTTC.

The genes are TRBV12-5 and TRBJ2-3, with D possibly being TRBD2 (6 bases). The germline V and J ends were trimmed by 0 bases and 4 bases, with 11 bases remaining between them. Germline lookup yields CDR1 LGHNT and CDR2 FRNRAP. The CDR3 length is 15 residues. For the CDR3, the DNA is TGTGCTAGTGGTTTGGTCCGGACTACGCCAGATACGCAGTATTTT. Amino acid sequence: CASGLVRTTPDTQYF. The full variable domain, with the rest looked up from reference TRBV12-5 and TRBJ2-3, is DARVTQTPRHKVTEMGQEVTMRCQPILGHNTVFWYRQTMMQGLELLAYFRNRAPLDDSGMPKDRFSAEMPDATLATLKIQPSEPRDSAVYFCASGLVRTTPDTQYFGPGTRLTVL.

The chain employs TRBV19 and TRBJ2-5, with TRBD1 identical over 8 bases. CDR3 length: 13 amino acids. With 7 bases clipped from V and 3 bases from J, the junction kept 4 bases outside the gene matches. Germline CDR1 reads LNHDA; CDR2 reads SQIVND (reference sequence). CDR3 bases: TGTGCCAGTAAAGGGACAGGCGAAGAGACCCAGTACTTC. The encoded protein is CASKGTGEETQYF.

The genes are TRBV7-3 and TRBJ2-1, with 10 bases aligning to TRBD2. This CDR3 comprises 14 residues. The V segment lost 8 bases and the J segment 7 bases; nucleotides outside the gene matches: 8. Germline V lookup: CDR1 SGHTA, CDR2 FQGTGA. CDR3 nucleotides: TGTGCCAGCGGGTGGACTAGCGGAGTGAATGAGCAGTTCTTC. Its protein is CASGWTSGVNEQFF.

The chain links TRBV27 to TRBJ2-1; 7 bases line up with TRBD1. The CDR3 has 14 amino acids. Germline CDR1 MNHEY, CDR2 SMNVEV (reference sequence). The junction had 5 bases not matched to a gene; V was cut back by 1 base and J by 8 bases. The CDR3 DNA sequence: TGTGCCAGCAGTTTATTACAGGGGCGGGATGAGCAGTTCTTC. Translated, it gives CASSLLQGRDEQFF.

The chain carries TRBV27 and TRBJ1-2; TRBD1 matches 8 bases. Unmatched junction bases numbered 5, after V lost 3 bases and J lost 8 bases. The germline CDR1 and CDR2 sequences are MNHEY and SMNVEV (reference sequence). This CDR3 has 13 amino acids. The CDR3 reads CASSFRQGSGYTF. The CDR3 DNA sequence: TGTGCCAGCAGTTTCCGACAGGGGAGCGGCTACACCTTC.

The rearrangement joins TRBV5-4 to TRBJ1-6; the D gene is possibly TRBD1 (5 bases). Trimming took 4 bases from V and 7 from J, leaving 15 bases between them. Germline V gene data show CDR1 as SGHNT and CDR2 as YYREEE (reference sequence). CDR3 size: 15 residues. CDR3 DNA sequence: TGTGCCAGCAGCCTCGACAAGCGGGGGAATTCACCCCTCCACTTT. Amino acids: CASSLDKRGNSPLHF. Full variable domain (outside the CDR3, taken from reference TRBV5-4 and TRBJ1-6): ETGVTQSPTHLIKTRGQQVTLRCSSQSGHNTVSWYQQALGQGPQFIFQYYREEENGRGNFPPRFSGLQFPNYSSELNVNALELDDSALYLCASSLDKRGNSPLHFGNGTRLTVT.

This sequence joins TRBV28 and TRBJ2-3; TRBD2 might be the D (5 bases). Germline V gives CDR1 MDHEN, CDR2 SYDVKM. This CDR3 has 19 residues. V lost 7 bases to trimming and J lost 2 bases, with 28 bases between them. CDR3 region: CASTVIASTERAHTDTQYF. CDR3 nucleotides: TGTGCCAGCACCGTTATAGCGTCAACAGAAAGGGCCCACACAGATACGCAGTATTTT.

The gene calls are TRBV11-1 and TRBJ2-7; D is possibly TRBD2 (6 bases). With 1 base removed from V and 5 bases from J, the gap between germline ends came to 12 bases. Germline CDR1 reads SGHAT; CDR2 reads FQDESV (reference sequence). The length of the CDR3 is 14 residues. CDR3 bases: TGTGCCAGCAGCTTAGGAGGGGAGGTCGACGAGCAGTACTTC. Encoded protein: CASSLGGEVDEQYF. Looking up the rest from reference TRBV11-1 and TRBJ2-7 gives the full variable domain: EAEVAQSPRYKITEKSQAVAFWCDPISGHATLYWYRQILGQGPELLVQFQDESVVDDSQLPKDRFSAERLKGVDSTLKIQPAELGDSAMYLCASSLGGEVDEQYFGPGTRLTVT.

The chain uses TRBV4-1 and TRBJ1-1; 7 positions match TRBD1. After removal of 2 bases from V and 1 base from J, the junction contained 10 bases not matched to a gene. The CDR3 runs to 17 residues. Germline-derived CDR1 and CDR2 are MGHRA and YSYEKL. CDR3 DNA: TGCGCCAGCAGCCAAAGATCGACAGGGAACACGAACACTGAAGCTTTCTTT. This translates into CASSQRSTGNTNTEAFF.

V gene TRBV28 combines with J gene TRBJ2-1, with D maybe TRBD2 (6 bases). Germline lookup yields CDR1 MDHEN and CDR2 SYDVKM. The CDR3 contains 13 residues. The V end lost 6 bases, the J end lost 4 bases, and 10 bases lay between the germline ends. The CDR3 sequence: CASSRAGYNEQFF. For the CDR3, the DNA is TGTGCCAGCAGCCGCGCGGGGTACAATGAGCAGTTCTTC.

In this sample, this clone turned up a few times. The chain uses TRBV10-3 and TRBJ2-7, with TRBD1 matching over 9 bases. V was clipped by 8 bases and J by 2 bases; unmatched bases: 13. Germline CDR1 and CDR2: ENHRY and SYGVKD. The CDR3 is made up of 16 amino acids. The CDR3, as DNA: TGTGCCATCGGTCAGGGGGGACAGGGAAGGACCTACGAGCAGTACTTC. The encoded protein is CAIGQGGQGRTYEQYF.

The V gene is TRBV28, the J gene TRBJ1-1; the D gene is possibly TRBD1 (5 bases). V was clipped by 2 bases and J by 3 bases, with 10 bases between them. CDR3 length: 14 residues. Looked up from germline, CDR1 is MDHEN and CDR2 is SYDVKM. The CDR3 protein is CASSLTRGDTEAFF. DNA of the CDR3: TGTGCCAGCAGTTTAACCCGGGGGGACACTGAAGCTTTCTTT.

The CDR3 spells CASSLRGIGEKLFF. The CDR3 region has the DNA TGTGCCAGCAGCTTACGGGGAATTGGGGAAAAACTGTTTTTT. The V call is TRBV7-8, the J call TRBJ1-4, with D uncertain. The CDR3 contains 14 residues. Trimming removed 2 bases from V and 8 bases from J, with 12 bases in between. Per the germline V gene, CDR1 is SGHVS and CDR2 is FQNEAQ.

The CDR3 protein is CASSLGPYNEQFF. CDR3 nucleotide sequence: TGTGCCAGCTCACTGGGGCCTTATAATGAGCAGTTCTTC. V usage is TRBV18 and J usage is TRBJ2-1, with D maybe TRBD1 (5 bases). Between the trimmed V and J ends, which lost 4 bases and 7 bases, there was a span of 11 bases. The CDR3 length is 13 residues. From germline, CDR1 is KGHSH and CDR2 LQKENI.

V usage is TRBV28 and J usage is TRBJ2-7; 8 nucleotides match TRBD1. The CDR3 consists of 14 residues. V shed 1 base and J 7 bases; nucleotides not matched to a gene: 6. Germline lookup yields CDR1 MDHEN and CDR2 SYDVKM. The DNA of the CDR3 is TGTGCCAGCAGTTTATTCGACAGGGGCGGGGAGCAGTACTTC. It encodes CASSLFDRGGEQYF. Combining the CDR3 with reference TRBV28 and TRBJ2-7 gives the whole variable domain DVKVTQSSRYLVKRTGEKVFLECVQDMDHENMFWYRQDPGLGLRLIYFSYDVKMKEKGDIPEGYSVSREKKERFSLILESASTNQTSMYLCASSLFDRGGEQYFGPGTRLTVT.